A single sample is the source of the 32 T cell receptor beta chains below, sequenced in a study of blood T cells in healthy people across ages. Through a sample-barcoded 5' primer and a J-beta primer mix, a second PCR was run for 7 to 11 cycles. TCRdb reprocessed the 5' RACE reads with MiXCR, giving one entry per CDR3 protein. The table records about 840,000 distinct CDR3 sequences, 25% to 30% of them present only once. This same sample was also taken into another study, of T cells of mothers and their children.

Sequencing was carried out using blood. The origin of the receptors is a woman aged 40-49 years in good health.

As regards this clonotype: One base away lies a much larger clone, so this may be a sequencing read error. The chain joins TRBV28 to TRBJ2-7; a weak D match, TRBD1 (6 bases). The CDR3 has 18 amino acids. CDR1 and CDR2 (germline): MDHEN, SYDVKM. The germline V and J ends were trimmed by 8 bases and 0 bases, with 26 bases remaining between them. The CDR3 loop is CASLGSAYRDPSSYEQYF. In DNA, the CDR3 is TGTGCCAGCCTCGGCTCCGCCTACAGGGACCCGAGCTCCTACGAGCAGTACTTC.

This clonotype was counted many times. One end of the junction fails to match germline, which may point to a read error. The CDR3 loop is CASSPGTTSGANVLTF. CDR3 coding DNA: TGTGCTAGCAGCCCTGGGACAACCTCTGGGGCCAACGTCCTGACTTTC. This chain connects TRBV7-7 to TRBJ2-6; possibly TRBD1 for D (6 bases). Per germline, CDR1 SSHAT and CDR2 FNYEAQ (reference sequence). The CDR3 has 16 amino acids.

The chain links TRBV28 to TRBJ1-1; D not certain. The CDR3 contains 14 residues. Trimming took 5 bases from V and 1 from J, leaving 11 bases between them. Germline V gene lookup returns CDR1 MDHEN and CDR2 SYDVKM. The CDR3 loop reads CASSRRNRNTEAFF. As DNA, the CDR3 is TGTGCCAGCAGTCGCCGGAATAGGAACACTGAAGCTTTCTTT.

This clonotype has just one count. The genes are TRBV30 and TRBJ2-7, with a weak D call TRBD1 (5 bases). Per the germline V gene, CDR1 is GTSNPN and CDR2 is SVGIG (reference sequence). V shed 3 bases and J shed 3 bases, with 9 bases lying between them. The CDR3 runs 12 residues. This CDR3 is CAWSGQFYEQYF. CDR3 coding DNA: TGTGCCTGGAGCGGACAATTCTACGAGCAGTACTTC.

At least ten counts were recorded for this clonotype. The rearrangement joins TRBV27 to TRBJ2-7, with no clear D. Trimming removed 6 bases at V and 0 bases at J, with 9 bases between. The V gene's germline CDR1 is MNHEY and CDR2 SMNVEV (reference sequence). The CDR3 length is 13 residues. The CDR3 protein is CASSSLNSYEQYF. The DNA for the CDR3 is TGTGCCAGCAGCTCACTAAACTCCTACGAGCAGTACTTC.

The table lists this clonotype with a few counts. The rearrangement joins TRBV29-1 to TRBJ1-1, with TRBD1 matching 10 bases. Germline V gives CDR1 SQVTM, CDR2 ANQGSEA. V shed 4 bases and J 5 bases; nucleotides not matched to a gene: 4. The CDR3 is 13 amino acids. CDR3 amino acids: CSVAGQGWTEAFF. The CDR3 DNA reads TGCAGCGTTGCGGGACAGGGGTGGACTGAAGCTTTCTTT.

This chain links TRBV19 with TRBJ1-2; weak D call: TRBD1 (5 bases). V gave up 10 bases and J gave up 3 bases, with 12 bases separating them. The CDR3 spans 12 residues. CDR1 is LNHDA and CDR2 is SQIVND in the germline V gene (reference sequence). CDR3 residues: CAIVDRYYGYTF. Here the CDR3 DNA reads TGTGCCATTGTCGACAGATACTATGGCTACACCTTC.

At least ten counts were recorded for this clonotype. The chain recombines TRBV20-1 with TRBJ2-1, with TRBD2 identical over 9 bases. This CDR3 contains 14 residues. V trimming: 5 bases; J trimming: 2 bases; junction bases outside the gene matches: 4. Per germline, CDR1 DFQATT and CDR2 SNEGSKA (reference sequence). CDR3 nucleotides: TGCAGTGCTGGTAGCGGGGGTCCCTACAATGAGCAGTTCTTC. Residues: CSAGSGGPYNEQFF.

Comment on this clonotype: A read error may be the cause here, since a much bigger clone is one base away. This chain joins TRBV29-1 and TRBJ2-6; D may be TRBD1 (5 bases). This CDR3 is 16 amino acids long. Germline CDR1 is SQVTM and CDR2 is ANQGSEA. CDR3 nucleotide sequence: TGCAGCGTCCCATCAGTAAGGAGCTCTGGGGCCAACGTCCGGACTTTC. Translation gives CSVPSVRSSGANVRTF.

The gene calls are TRBV9 and TRBJ2-1, with 7 nucleotides matching TRBD2. Germline V gene sequence: CDR1 SGDLS, CDR2 YYNGEE. The CDR3 covers 16 residues. V dropped 4 bases and J dropped 9; count of bases not matched to a gene: 16. This CDR3 is CASSSSSGGGVSEQFF. The DNA of the CDR3 is TGTGCCAGCAGCTCTTCTTCTGGCGGGGGAGTGAGTGAGCAGTTCTTC.

The chain couples TRBV5-1 to TRBJ2-7; 9 bases fit TRBD1. The CDR3 is made up of 15 amino acids. Unmatched junction bases numbered 8, after V lost 4 bases and J lost 3 bases. Germline V CDR1 and CDR2: SGHRS, YFSETQ. This chain's CDR3 is CASSPGDRDYYEQYF. CDR3 sequence (DNA): TGCGCCAGCAGCCCGGGGGACAGGGATTACTACGAGCAGTACTTC.

The chain is built from TRBV12-3 or TRBV12-4 and TRBJ2-3, with a tentative D call TRBD1 (6 bases). V was pared by 5 bases and J by 3 bases, with 15 bases between. CDR3 length: 15 residues. CDR3 sequence reads: CASSLHRVRTDTQYF. The CDR3 DNA sequence: TGTGCCAGCAGTCTACACAGGGTTCGGACAGATACGCAGTATTTT.

This clonotype came up many times. The chain links TRBV5-1 to TRBJ2-3; no definite D call. V gave up 3 bases and J gave up 0 bases, with 11 bases separating them. Looked up from germline, CDR1 is SGHRS and CDR2 is YFSETQ. The CDR3 runs to 15 residues. Here the CDR3 reads CASSSGVSSTDTQYF. The CDR3 bases are TGCGCCAGCAGCTCAGGTGTATCTAGCACAGATACGCAGTATTTT. The full variable domain, rest sourced from reference TRBV5-1 and TRBJ2-3, is KAGVTQTPRYLIKTRGQQVTLSCSPISGHRSVSWYQQTPGQGLQFLFEYFSETQRNKGNFPGRFSGRQFSNSRSEMNVSTLELGDSALYLCASSSGVSSTDTQYFGPGTRLTVL.

This clonotype was found a few times. The V gene is TRBV5-1, the J gene TRBJ2-7, with D perhaps TRBD1 (6 bases). Trimming pared 4 bases from V and 0 bases from J, leaving 14 bases between. CDR1 is SGHRS, CDR2 YFSETQ, per germline. There are 15 residues in the CDR3. The CDR3 bases are TGCGCCAGCAGCCCCGGAGGACAGAGCTCCTACGAGCAGTACTTC. Translating gives CASSPGGQSSYEQYF.

The chain links TRBV20-1 to TRBJ2-5; 9 nucleotides line up with TRBD1. V shed 6 bases and J 2 bases; nucleotides not matched to a gene: 10. CDR3 length: 15 amino acids. The germline gives CDR1 DFQATT, CDR2 SNEGSKA (reference sequence). DNA for the CDR3: TGCAGTGCCCCGAGGGGGACAGGGCATCAAGAGACCCAGTACTTC. Translation gives CSAPRGTGHQETQYF.

The genes are TRBV7-2 and TRBJ2-1; TRBD2 matches 8 bases. V was clipped by 5 bases and J by 8 bases; unmatched bases: 5. Germline V gene sequence: CDR1 SGHTA, CDR2 FQGNSA. The CDR3 loop spans 13 amino acids. The CDR3 DNA follows: TGTGCCAGCAGCCCTCGGGGGGGCTATGAGCAGTTCTTC. Translated: CASSPRGGYEQFF.

The chain links TRBV12-3 or TRBV12-4 to TRBJ1-1, with a possible D match to TRBD1 (5 bases). CDR3 length: 12 amino acids. Trimming left V 5 bases short and J 7 bases short, with 11 bases between. The CDR3 is CASSPRQNEAFF. Here the CDR3 DNA reads TGTGCCAGCAGTCCAAGACAGAATGAAGCTTTCTTT.

The chain recombines TRBV9 with TRBJ1-2; tentatively, D is TRBD1 (5 bases). There are 14 residues in the CDR3. V was pared by 5 bases and J by 3 bases, with 14 bases between. The V gene's germline CDR1 is SGDLS and CDR2 YYNGEE. CDR3 bases: TGTGCCAGCAGTGGGTACGGGGGAGACTATGGCTACACCTTC. Amino acids: CASSGYGGDYGYTF.

This clonotype has a count of ten or more. The V gene is TRBV20-1, the J gene TRBJ1-2, with D possibly TRBD1 on 6 matching bases. V shed 7 bases and J shed 5 bases, with 20 bases lying between them. CDR3 size: 14 residues. Germline lookup yields CDR1 DFQATT and CDR2 SNEGSKA (reference sequence). CDR3: CSVLEGGTIYGYTF. The CDR3 bases are TGCAGTGTACTTGAGGGGGGCACAATTTATGGCTACACCTTC.

J is TRBJ2-5 and V is TRBV7-9; D possibly corresponds to TRBD2 (7 bases). The CDR3 length is 15 residues. Trimming removed 7 bases from V and 5 bases from J, with 20 bases in between. The V gene's germline CDR1 is SEHNR and CDR2 FQNEAQ (reference sequence). The CDR3 protein is CASTSGGKSSETQYF. The CDR3 DNA reads as TGTGCCAGCACATCGGGGGGCAAAAGTTCGGAGACCCAGTACTTC.

This clonotype was detected many times. The chain couples TRBV25-1 to TRBJ2-7; no clear D gene. CDR3 length equals 13 residues. V was pared by 2 bases and J by 6 bases, with 11 bases between. Germline V gives CDR1 MGHDK, CDR2 SYGVNS. The CDR3 reads CASSEGLAGEQYF. CDR3 coding DNA: TGTGCCAGCAGTGAAGGGTTGGCAGGCGAGCAGTACTTC.

This clonotype was seen a handful of times. This sequence joins TRBV7-2 and TRBJ2-5, with D perhaps matching TRBD1 (6 bases). The germline V and J ends were trimmed by 5 bases and 1 base, with 17 bases remaining between them. Germline CDR1 and CDR2: SGHTA and FQGNSA. The CDR3 covers 16 residues. The CDR3 DNA reads as TGTGCCAGCAGCCCCAGACACAGGGTAATCCAAGAGACCCAGTACTTC. It yields the protein CASSPRHRVIQETQYF.

Remarks on this clonotype: One base away lies a much larger clone, so this may be a sequencing read error. The V call is TRBV7-2, the J call TRBJ2-6, with D maybe TRBD2 (5 bases). The length of the CDR3 is 13 residues. V lost 3 bases and J 10 bases, leaving 10 bases between the germline ends. Germline loops: CDR1 SGHTA, CDR2 FQGNSA. CDR3 protein: CASSLEARNVLTF. CDR3 nucleotides: TGTGCCAGCAGCTTGGAGGCCAGGAACGTCCTGACTTTC.

The chain recombines TRBV7-3 with TRBJ1-5, with 7 nucleotides matching TRBD1. The germline gives CDR1 SGHTA, CDR2 FQGTGA. J was trimmed by 4 bases and V by 6 bases; bases with no gene match: 9. This CDR3 contains 15 residues. The CDR3 DNA sequence: TGTGCCAGCAGGCCAGCCCAGGGGGGTAATCAGCCCCAGCATTTT. It is translated as CASRPAQGGNQPQHF.

At least ten counts were recorded for this clonotype. The chain has TRBV29-1 and TRBJ1-1; D is perhaps TRBD1 (5 bases). V lost 3 bases and J lost 11, with 13 bases in between. CDR3 length: 11 residues. Germline CDR1 SQVTM, CDR2 ANQGSEA. CDR3 residues: CSVDFVRAAFF. The CDR3 DNA reads as TGCAGCGTTGATTTCGTCAGGGCGGCTTTCTTT.

The chain couples TRBV30 to TRBJ2-7; TRBD1 aligns across 8 bases. In germline, CDR1 is GTSNPN, CDR2 SVGIG (reference sequence). The CDR3 totals 13 residues. The V and J ends lost 5 bases and 2 bases, in that order; junction bases with no gene match: 5. The CDR3 loop is CAWLRTGPYEQYF. CDR3 in DNA: TGTGCCTGGCTAAGGACAGGGCCCTACGAGCAGTACTTC. The variable domain in full, with the rest retrieved from reference TRBV30 and TRBJ2-7, is SQTIHQWPATLVQPVGSPLSLECTVEGTSNPNLYWYRQAAGRGLQLLFYSVGIGQISSEVPQNLSASRPQDRQFILSSKKLLLSDSGFYLCAWLRTGPYEQYFGPGTRLTVT.

This clonotype was picked up many times. Just one base apart from a much larger clone, this may be a read error. The V gene is TRBV7-9, the J gene TRBJ2-7, with a weak D call TRBD1 (6 bases). Trimming shortened V by 4 bases and J by 2 bases, and 6 bases separated the two germline ends. The CDR3 is 12 residues long. Germline V gene sequence: CDR1 SEHNR, CDR2 FQNEAQ (reference sequence). As DNA, the CDR3 is TGTGCCAGCAGCTGGGACACCTACGAGCAGTACTTC. Its translation is CASSWDTYEQYF.

This clonotype occurred many times. This chain connects TRBV10-3 to TRBJ2-3; 9 positions agree with TRBD1. V gave up 7 bases and J gave up 4 bases; unmatched junction bases: 3. Germline CDR1 ENHRY, CDR2 SYGVKD. This CDR3 is built from 13 residues. CDR3 residues: CAIMGQGPDTQYF. The CDR3 DNA reads TGTGCCATCATGGGACAGGGTCCAGATACGCAGTATTTT.

This chain connects TRBV6-5 to TRBJ2-5, with D possibly TRBD2 on 6 matching bases. Germline CDR1 and CDR2: MNHEY and SVGAGI. The CDR3 totals 13 residues. V lost 7 bases, J lost 7 bases, and 16 bases lay in between. CDR3 protein: CASTRDRGGTQYF. For the CDR3, the DNA is TGTGCCAGCACGAGAGATCGGGGAGGGACCCAGTACTTC.

Notes on this clonotype: This could be a read error, since a much larger clone is one nucleotide away. The gene calls are TRBV5-1 and TRBJ2-2, with 8 bases identical to TRBD1. The CDR3 length is 15 residues. Germline-derived CDR1 and CDR2 are SGHRS and YFSETQ. This CDR3 is CAGSRGTGNTGELFF. In DNA form, the CDR3 reads TGCGCCGGCAGCCGTGGGACAGGGAACACCGGGGAGCTGTTTTTT.

The chain carries TRBV9 and TRBJ1-3, with a possible D match to TRBD1 (6 bases). Trimming took off 4 bases at V and 3 bases at J, with 14 bases between the two ends. Germline V gene data show CDR1 as SGDLS and CDR2 as YYNGEE. The CDR3 is 15 residues long. The CDR3 region is CASSPETGFGNTIYF. Here the CDR3 DNA reads TGTGCCAGCAGCCCCGAAACAGGGTTTGGAAACACCATATATTTT.

This clonotype was seen only a few times. V gene TRBV6-2 or TRBV6-3 combines with J gene TRBJ2-1; D is possibly TRBD1 (6 bases). The end of the DNA aligns better with TRBJ2-7, so the J call may be wrong. This CDR3 is 16 amino acids long. The germline gives CDR1 MNHEY, CDR2 SVGEGT. CDR3 loop: CASSYATGGSYNEQYF. As DNA, the CDR3 is TGTGCCAGCAGTTACGCGACAGGAGGCTCCTACAATGAGCAGTACTTC.